This T cell receptor (beta chain) was recorded in a study of spatial heterogeneity in lung cancer (dated by TCRdb to the late 2010s). Regarding the research as a whole: Beta-chain transcripts were consistently detected in greater numbers than alpha-chain transcripts, which likely reflects a higher abundance of beta-chain transcripts. The study linked features of the TCR repertoire to counts of nonsynonymous mutations, which were determined by whole-exome sequencing of tumor tissue. In non-small cell lung cancer, the study quantitatively compared TCR alpha and beta repertoires across several tumor regions, matched nontumor lung, and blood. In the raw uncorrected reads, each unique combination of TCR and UMI appeared more than ten times on average. At surgery, both alpha and beta chains were TCR-sequenced in roughly 230 tumor regions, roughly 64 matched nontumor lung samples and around 50 PBMC samples.

Concerning this clonotype itself: Which antigen it targets is not known. No base quality values were provided; no much bigger clone lies one nucleotide off.

Broad study findings and their caveats: Confirming at a functional level the hypothesis that regional TCRs recognize regional mutations was considered to require additional single-cell paired TCR alpha and beta sequencing. Ubiquitous expanded tumor TCRs showed up in blood more often at tumor resection than at routine follow-up.

Library prep was done by 5' RACE. For sequencing, a NextSeq 500 was employed. In the TCR library protocol, a unique molecular identifier was attached to each TCR cDNA molecule so that PCR and sequencing errors could be corrected. As for the authors' bioinformatics: TCR identification, UMI-based error correction and CDR3 extraction were all carried out with Decombinator tools. Expanded TCRs were defined as those above a frequency of 2 per 1,000, corresponding to the top 1% of the tumor frequency distribution. Rényi diversity was computed with the R vegan package after subsampling each repertoire 100 times to 5,000 TCRs. CDR3 similarity networks were built from amino acid triplet string-kernel similarity, with CDR3s being connected when pairwise similarity was above 0.82. TCRdb handled the public reads itself, with Q25 trimming in fastp and clone calling in MiXCR, and kept productive beta chains. Records with the same CDR3 protein are collapsed into one entry carrying the most frequent genes and DNA. These V and J calls are TCRdb output, not the study's own analysis. The sample includes some 3,000 distinct CDR3 sequences, with 25% to 35% observed a single time. 60% to 75% of the sample is taken by the ten largest.

What this sample's time point label stands for: sample taken at primary tumor resection. Whole RNA extracted from tumor and nontumor lung tissue, or from cryopreserved PBMC samples, was used for TCR sequencing without cell sorting. The donors were some 70 patients from the lung TRACERx cohort who had early-stage, untreated non-small cell lung cancer. Only patients with enough RNA available from two or more tumor regions were chosen for TCR sequencing. This clonotype originated in a male donor with early-stage non-small cell lung cancer. The specimen comprised PBMCs, sampled at surgery.

Here is the DNA: TGCGCCAGCAGCGAGGGACGGATGAACACTGAAGCTTTCTTT. Its translation is CASSEGRMNTEAFF. Recombination linked TRBV5-1 to TRBJ1-1; 5 matching bases give a weak D call of TRBD1. V is cut by 4 bases and J by 0 bases, and the space between the germline ends is 10 bases. Sequences SGHRS (CDR1) and YFSETQ (CDR2) are obtained from the germline V gene. Measured from the cysteine to the phenylalanine, the CDR3 is 14 residues long. The retained sequence is limited to the CDR3, 42 bases, with the frame set at the first base.